This T cell receptor beta chain was found in a study of T cells in Graves' hyperthyroidism and ophthalmopathy. General study results and limits: Onset of ophthalmopathy came a median 6.5 months after the model predicted it. A 13 V-J signature model discriminated ophthalmopathy versus stable hyperthyroidism.

Amplification of TCR beta CDR3 regions used RNA as the template. Researchers ran a first-round RT-PCR on the TCR CDR3 using the HTBI primer set. TCRdb fed the multiplex PCR reads into MiXCR, producing one record per CDR3 protein. The top ten clones hold less than 35% of a sample with a few hundred thousand distinct CDR3 sequences, 14% to 15% of them seen once. Patients were excluded for uncontrolled infection, other autoimmune disease, pregnancy or lactation. Diagnoses rested on clinical symptoms, serum thyroxine and TRAb, thyroid ultrasound and orbital computed tomography. This clonotype was seen ten or more times. Its antigen is not known. This CDR3 has 14 residues. Deletions cut 0 bases from V and 3 bases from J, with 10 bases between. The germline V gene encodes CDR1 SGHRS and CDR2 YFSETQ.

The chain carries TRBV5-1 and TRBJ2-7; perhaps TRBD1 as D (6 bases). The sample comprised blood. This sequence originates from a woman younger than 45 with Graves' hyperthyroidism. The CDR3 nucleotides are TGCGCCAGCAGCTTGGAGGACAGCTTCTACGAGCAGTACTTC. It codes for CASSLEDSFYEQYF.